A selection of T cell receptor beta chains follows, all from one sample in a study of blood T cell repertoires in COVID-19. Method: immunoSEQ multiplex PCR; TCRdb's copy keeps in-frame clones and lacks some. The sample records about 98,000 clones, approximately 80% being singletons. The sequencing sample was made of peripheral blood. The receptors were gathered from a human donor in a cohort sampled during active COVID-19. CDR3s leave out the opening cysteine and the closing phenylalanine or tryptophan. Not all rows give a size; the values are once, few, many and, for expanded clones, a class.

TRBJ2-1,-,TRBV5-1,ASSLAGGAYNEQF
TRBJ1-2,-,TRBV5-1,ASSLNVDTGGYGYT
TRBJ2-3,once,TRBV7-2,ASSSGLAGADTQY
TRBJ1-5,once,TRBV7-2,ASSTGGGNQPQH
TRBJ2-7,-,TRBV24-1,ATSDPGQGGYEQY
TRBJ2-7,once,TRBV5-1,ASRRLPTGEQY
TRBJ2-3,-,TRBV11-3,ASSLVSGGHTDTQY
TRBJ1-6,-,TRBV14,ASSSGQGASSYNSPLH
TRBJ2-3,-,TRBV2,ASSEIVGASTDTQY
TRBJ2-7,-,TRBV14,ASSQGLRAYEQY
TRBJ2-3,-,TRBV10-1,ASPFRLAFTDTQY
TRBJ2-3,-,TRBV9,ASSVGTGTTDTQY
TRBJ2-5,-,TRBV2,ASRATGGLRQETQY
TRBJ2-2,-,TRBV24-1,ATSDQAGGPGGELF
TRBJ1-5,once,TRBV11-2,ASSLGLDQPQH
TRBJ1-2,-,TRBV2,ASSVTGSNYGYT
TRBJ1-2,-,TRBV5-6,ASRYRFGYT
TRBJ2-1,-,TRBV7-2,ASSSRLGSSYNEQF
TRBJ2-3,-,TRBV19,ASMDRGQY
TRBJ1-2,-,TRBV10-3,AISGKENYGYT
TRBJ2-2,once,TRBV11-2,ASSRFGGLSTGELF
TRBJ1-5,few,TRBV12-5,ASLPGLFHQPQH
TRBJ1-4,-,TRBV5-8,ASSRFRGKLF
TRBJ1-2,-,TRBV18,ASSPVGGRTNYGYT
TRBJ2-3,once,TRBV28,ASSLGLTHTDTQY
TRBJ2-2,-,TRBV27,ASSLSHTGELF
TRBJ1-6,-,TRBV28,ATTVLYNSPLH
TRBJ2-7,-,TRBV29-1,SVELLRGVSSYEQY
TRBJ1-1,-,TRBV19,ASSSWDSLNTEAF
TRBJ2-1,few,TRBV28,ASSFTRDRNNEQF
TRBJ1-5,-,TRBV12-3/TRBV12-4,AQGGDRNQPQH
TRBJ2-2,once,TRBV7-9,ASSPPTSAGELF
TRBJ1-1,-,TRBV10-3,AISVQGGTEAF
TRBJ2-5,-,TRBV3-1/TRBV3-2,ASSGTANQETQY
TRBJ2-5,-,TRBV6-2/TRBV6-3,ASSYLVAGEETQY
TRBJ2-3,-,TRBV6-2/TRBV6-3,ASSYSAGRGADTQY
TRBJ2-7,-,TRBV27,ASSLNRGEGEQY
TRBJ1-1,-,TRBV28,ASSPSGTGGLTF
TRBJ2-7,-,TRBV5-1,ASSLRTGSYEQY
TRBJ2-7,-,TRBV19,ASSRGQGAIYEQY
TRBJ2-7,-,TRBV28,AAAGPGGSYEQY
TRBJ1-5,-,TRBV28,ASSLATGGNQPQH
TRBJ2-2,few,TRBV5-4,ASSLAQGIGTGELF
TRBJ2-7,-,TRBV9,ASSVAPWPSYEQY
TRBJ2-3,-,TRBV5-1,ASSLEVMSGTDTQY
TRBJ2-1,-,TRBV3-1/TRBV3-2,ASSQKRGFNNEQF
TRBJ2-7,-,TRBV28,ASSRPGQGSYEQY
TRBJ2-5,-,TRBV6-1,ASSEGQGARGKTQY
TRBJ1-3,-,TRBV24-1,ATSDLREEDRGFGNTIY
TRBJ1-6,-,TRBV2,ASVKGPDRGNSPLH
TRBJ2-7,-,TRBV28,ASRGQGASYEQY
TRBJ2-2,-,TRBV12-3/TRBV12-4,AGASGVAGELF
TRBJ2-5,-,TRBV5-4,ASSLGQNQETQY
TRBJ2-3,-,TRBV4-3,ASSWTSGVSRDTQY
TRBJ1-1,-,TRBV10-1,ASLPQEAQGDTEAF
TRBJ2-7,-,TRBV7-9,ASSLDGSVEQY
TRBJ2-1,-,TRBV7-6,ASSLGGVGNEQF
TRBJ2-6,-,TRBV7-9,ASSLSSSSGANVLT
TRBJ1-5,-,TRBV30,AWKRTTGSNQPQH